Below, 5 T cell receptor beta chains from the same sample are listed, as sequenced in a study of PD-1 blockade in classical Hodgkin lymphoma. As for time point: cycle 4 day 1 (C4D1), after more than five weeks of nivolumab. Every patient experienced relapse after autologous stem cell transplantation, and brentuximab vedotin exposure varied. The method was immunoSEQ multiplex PCR; TCRdb's version includes in-frame clones alone and lacks a portion of them. Of tens of thousands of clones listed, around 80% were seen once; the top ten hold around 37%. This specimen was peripheral blood mononuclear cells (PBMCs), taken before the fourth cycle of nivolumab. Receptors were obtained from a human donor with classical Hodgkin lymphoma.

The genes are TRBV2 and TRBJ1-6, with a tentative D call TRBD1 (5 bases). V lost 9 bases and J lost 8, with 20 bases in between. This CDR3 is built from 15 residues. Germline V lookup: CDR1 SNHLY, CDR2 FYNNEI. CDR3 amino acids: CARKKGEGNYSPLHF. In nucleotides, the CDR3 is TGTGCCAGAAAAAAAGGAGAGGGGAATTATTCACCCCTCCACTTT. Combining the CDR3 with reference TRBV2 and TRBJ1-6 gives the whole variable domain EPEVTQTPSHQVTQMGQEVILRCVPISNHLYFYWYRQILGQKVEFLVSFYNNEISEKSEIFDDQFSVERPDGSNFTLKIRSTKLEDSAMYFCARKKGEGNYSPLHFGNGTRLTVT.

The chain combines TRBV7-2 with TRBJ2-3; 8 bases are a match to TRBD2. Germline V lookup: CDR1 SGHTA, CDR2 FQGNSA. The CDR3 is 16 residues long. V dropped 0 bases and J dropped 3; count of bases not matched to a gene: 5. CDR3 in amino acids: CASSLAGGGLTDTQYF. The CDR3 DNA reads TGTGCCAGCAGCTTAGCTGGCGGGGGGCTTACAGATACGCAGTATTTT.

V is TRBV9 and J is TRBJ2-3; 7 bases map to TRBD1. The CDR3 contains 16 residues. The germline gives CDR1 SGDLS, CDR2 YYNGEE. J was trimmed by 2 bases and V by 2 bases; bases with no gene match: 8. Here the CDR3 reads CASSVLRDRLTDTQYF. The CDR3 region has the DNA TGTGCCAGCAGCGTTCTCCGGGACAGACTCACAGATACGCAGTATTTT.

The V and J genes are TRBV5-1 and TRBJ2-5, with D unresolved. The germline V gene has CDR1 SGHRS and CDR2 YFSETQ. The V and J ends lost 0 bases and 4 bases respectively, with 10 bases between them. The CDR3 spans 14 residues. This chain's CDR3 is CASSLGSGRETQYF. CDR3 bases: TGCGCCAGCAGCTTGGGGTCAGGTAGAGAGACCCAGTACTTC. Looking up the rest from reference TRBV5-1 and TRBJ2-5 gives the full variable domain: KAGVTQTPRYLIKTRGQQVTLSCSPISGHRSVSWYQQTPGQGLQFLFEYFSETQRNKGNFPGRFSGRQFSNSRSEMNVSTLELGDSALYLCASSLGSGRETQYFGPGTRLLVL.

The J gene is TRBJ2-4, the V gene TRBV11-3; maybe TRBD2 (6 bases). Germline V lookup: CDR1 SGHNT, CDR2 YENEEA. The CDR3 runs 14 residues. V was cut by 2 bases and J by 7 bases, with 12 bases left in between. The DNA for the CDR3 is TGTGCCAGCAGCTTATCTGGAGGGATGAACATTCAGTACTTC. Translating gives CASSLSGGMNIQYF.